The clone carrying this T cell receptor beta chain showed up just a few times. Its antigen is not identified. This record belongs to a study of post-analysis software for immune sequencing data. Study-wide results and limits: Relative to controls, patients with multiple sclerosis showed significantly lower normalized Chao1 diversity.

Unique molecular identifiers tagged the TCR beta cDNA libraries. TCRdb used MiXCR to reprocess the PCR reads, holding one entry per CDR3 protein. In the table there are about 540,000 distinct CDR3 sequences, around a third of which are singletons. This receptor was taken from a girl aged 2-17 years with multiple sclerosis. The specimen was blood.

CDR3 nucleotide sequence: TGTGCCATCAGTGAGTCGGCAGGGCTCCCCTATGGCTACACCTTC. This gives the protein CAISESAGLPYGYTF. The genes are TRBV10-3 and TRBJ1-2; possible D gene TRBD1, 5 bases. The germline V gene has CDR1 ENHRY and CDR2 SYGVKD. Deletions cut 0 bases from V and 4 bases from J, with 12 bases between. This CDR3 is 15 amino acids long.